Included here is one TCR beta chain sequence, with context. Its target is unknown. This entry belongs to a study of cytomegalovirus exposure and HLA in healthy donors. Points from the study as a whole: The study found most TCR sequences rare, yet found some public TCRs in many donors. The authors judged a highly shared variant cluster likely a sequencing artifact.

PCR employed 60 Vbeta and 13 Jbeta primers. Sequencing was performed with immunoSEQ multiplex PCR; in TCRdb, only in-frame clones are kept and a portion is missing. Counted here are fewer than 200,000 clones, approximately 78% occurring once; the ten biggest clones make up around 14%. Trimming took 6 bases from V and 4 from J, leaving 19 bases between them. In germline, CDR1 is SGHNT, CDR2 YYREEE (reference sequence). The CDR3 is 15 residues long. The V gene is TRBV5-4, the J gene TRBJ1-1, with TRBD1 as a possible D gene (6 bases). The sequence came from a woman younger than 45 in good health and CMV-seropositive. Sequenced material: PBMCs. The CDR3 reads CASTPGGAGVTEAFF. The CDR3, as DNA: TGTGCCAGCACCCCCGGGGGGGCGGGGGTCACTGAAGCTTTCTTT.